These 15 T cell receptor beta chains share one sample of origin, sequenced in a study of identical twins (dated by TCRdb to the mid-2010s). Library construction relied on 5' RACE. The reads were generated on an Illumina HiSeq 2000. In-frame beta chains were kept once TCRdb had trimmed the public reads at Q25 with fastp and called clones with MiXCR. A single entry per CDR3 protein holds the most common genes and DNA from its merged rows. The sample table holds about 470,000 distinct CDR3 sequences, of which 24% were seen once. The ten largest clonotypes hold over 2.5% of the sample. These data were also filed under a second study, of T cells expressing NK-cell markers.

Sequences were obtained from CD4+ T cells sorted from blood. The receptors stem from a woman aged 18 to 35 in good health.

The CDR3 loop reads CASLEPDPLQETQYF. CDR3 bases: TGTGCCAGCTTAGAACCAGACCCTCTCCAAGAGACCCAGTACTTC. The chain combines TRBV6-2 or TRBV6-3 with TRBJ2-5; D is unclear. The V gene's germline CDR1 is MNHEY and CDR2 SVGEGT. Trimming removed 8 bases at V and 1 base at J, with 17 bases between. This CDR3 has 15 amino acids.

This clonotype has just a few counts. CDR3: CASSLWGGIETQYF. CDR3 nucleotide sequence: TGTGCCAGCAGTCTATGGGGAGGCATTGAGACCCAGTACTTC. This chain joins TRBV6-1 and TRBJ2-5, with D maybe TRBD2 (6 bases). CDR1 and CDR2 (germline): MNHNS, SASEGT. The V end was cut by 5 bases, the J end by 5 bases, with 15 bases between. The CDR3 is 14 amino acids.

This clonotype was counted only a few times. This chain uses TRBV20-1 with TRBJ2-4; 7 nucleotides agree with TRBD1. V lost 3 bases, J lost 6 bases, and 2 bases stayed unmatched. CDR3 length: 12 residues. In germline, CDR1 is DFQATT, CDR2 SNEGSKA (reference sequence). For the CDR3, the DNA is TGCAGTGCTAGCGGGGACAGAAACATTCAGTACTTC. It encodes CSASGDRNIQYF.

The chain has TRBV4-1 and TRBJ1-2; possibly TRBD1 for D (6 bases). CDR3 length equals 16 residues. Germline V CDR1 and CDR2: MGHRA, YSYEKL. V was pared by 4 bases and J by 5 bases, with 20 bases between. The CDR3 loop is CASSLTGGSSIYGYTF. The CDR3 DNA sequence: TGCGCCAGCAGCCTTACGGGGGGCAGCAGTATTTATGGCTACACCTTC.

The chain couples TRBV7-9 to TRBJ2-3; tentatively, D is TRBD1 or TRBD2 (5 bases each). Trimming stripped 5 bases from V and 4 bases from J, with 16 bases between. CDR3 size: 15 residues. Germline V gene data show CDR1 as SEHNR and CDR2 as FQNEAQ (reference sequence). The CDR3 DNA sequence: TGTGCCAGCAGCCCGACGGGGACGCCAGCAGATACGCAGTATTTT. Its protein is CASSPTGTPADTQYF.

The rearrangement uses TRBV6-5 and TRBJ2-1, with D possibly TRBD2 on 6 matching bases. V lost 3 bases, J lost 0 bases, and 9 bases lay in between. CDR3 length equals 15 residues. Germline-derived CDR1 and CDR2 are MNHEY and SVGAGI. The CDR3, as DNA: TGTGCCAGCAGTTATTCGACTAGCTCCTACAATGAGCAGTTCTTC. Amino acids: CASSYSTSSYNEQFF.

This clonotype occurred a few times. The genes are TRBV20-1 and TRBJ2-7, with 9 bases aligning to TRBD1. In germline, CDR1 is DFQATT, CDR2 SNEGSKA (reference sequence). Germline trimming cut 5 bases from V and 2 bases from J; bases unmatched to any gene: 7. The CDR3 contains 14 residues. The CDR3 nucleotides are TGCAGTGCTGGGGGGACAGGGAATACCTACGAGCAGTACTTC. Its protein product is CSAGGTGNTYEQYF.

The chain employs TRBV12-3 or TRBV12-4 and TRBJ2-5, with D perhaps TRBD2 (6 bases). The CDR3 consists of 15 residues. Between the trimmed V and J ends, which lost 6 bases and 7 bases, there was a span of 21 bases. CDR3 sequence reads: CASRPLLGGEGTQYF. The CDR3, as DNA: TGTGCCAGCAGGCCGCTTCTGGGCGGGGAAGGGACCCAGTACTTC.

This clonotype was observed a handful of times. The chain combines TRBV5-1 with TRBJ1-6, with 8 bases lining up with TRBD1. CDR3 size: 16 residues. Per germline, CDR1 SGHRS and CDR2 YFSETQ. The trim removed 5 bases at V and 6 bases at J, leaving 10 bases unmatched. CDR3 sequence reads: CASSPTGGQGNSPLHF. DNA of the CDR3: TGCGCCAGCAGTCCTACAGGGGGGCAAGGTAATTCACCCCTCCACTTT.

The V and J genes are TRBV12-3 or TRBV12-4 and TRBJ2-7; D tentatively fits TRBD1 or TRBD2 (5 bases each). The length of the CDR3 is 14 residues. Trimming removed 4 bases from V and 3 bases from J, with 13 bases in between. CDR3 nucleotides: TGTGCCAGCAGTTCTCCGGGACGACGCTACGAGCAGTACTTC. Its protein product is CASSSPGRRYEQYF.

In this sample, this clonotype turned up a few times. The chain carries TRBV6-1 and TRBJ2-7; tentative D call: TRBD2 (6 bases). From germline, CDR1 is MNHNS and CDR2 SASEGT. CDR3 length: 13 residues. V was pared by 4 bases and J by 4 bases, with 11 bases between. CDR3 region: CASSVHGGYEQYF. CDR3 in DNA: TGTGCCAGCAGTGTGCATGGGGGGTACGAGCAGTACTTC.

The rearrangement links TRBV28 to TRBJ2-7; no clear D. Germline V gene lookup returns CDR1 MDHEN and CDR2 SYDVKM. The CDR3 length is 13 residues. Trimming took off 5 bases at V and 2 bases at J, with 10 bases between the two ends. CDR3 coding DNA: TGTGCCAGCAGTGGGTCCGTAACCTACGAGCAGTACTTC. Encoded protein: CASSGSVTYEQYF.

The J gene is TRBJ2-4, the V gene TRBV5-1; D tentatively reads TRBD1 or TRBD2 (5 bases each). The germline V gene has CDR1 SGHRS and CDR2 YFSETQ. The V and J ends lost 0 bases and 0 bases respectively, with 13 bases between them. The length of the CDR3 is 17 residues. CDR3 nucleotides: TGCGCCAGCAGCTTGGCCATGGGGGTTCTAGCCAAAAACATTCAGTACTTC. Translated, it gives CASSLAMGVLAKNIQYF.

CDR3 sequence (DNA): TGCAGCGTTGGAGGAGGTCGGACTTCGAGCAACTATGGCTACACCTTC. Translation gives CSVGGGRTSSNYGYTF. This chain connects TRBV29-1 to TRBJ1-2; D gene ambiguous. Germline CDR1 is SQVTM and CDR2 is ANQGSEA. The V end was cut by 4 bases, the J end by 2 bases, with 20 bases between. This CDR3 has 16 amino acids.

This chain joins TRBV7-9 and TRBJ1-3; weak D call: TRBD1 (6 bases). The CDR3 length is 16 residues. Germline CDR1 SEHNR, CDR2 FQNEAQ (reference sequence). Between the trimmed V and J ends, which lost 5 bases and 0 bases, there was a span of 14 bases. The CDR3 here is CASSNTGRPSGNTIYF. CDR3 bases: TGTGCCAGCAGCAATACAGGGCGCCCCTCTGGAAACACCATATATTTT.